Listed below are T cell receptor beta chains from one sample, sequenced in a study of neurological immune-mediated disorders. In TCRdb, the 5' RACE reads were re-called with MiXCR into one record per CDR3 protein. The profile shows tens of thousands of distinct CDR3 sequences, around 4% of them singletons. Sequencing was performed on PBMCs. All receptors derive from a man younger than 40 with multiple sclerosis. The CDR3 runs from the conserved cysteine through the conserved F or W. The D gene is left open where the match is weak. Size is stated as once, few or many counts, or a class when the clone is expanded.

>TRBJ1-2|few|TRBV5-1|TRBD1
CASSWDSEEGYTF
TGCGCCAGCAGCTGGGACAGTGAGGAGGGCTACACCTTC
>TRBJ2-7|many|TRBV30|NA
CAWSNGYEQYF
TGTGCCTGGAGTAACGGCTACGAGCAGTACTTC
>TRBJ2-7|many|TRBV4-1|NA
CASSQDGQMSYEQYF
TGCGCCAGCAGCCAAGATGGACAGATGTCTTACGAGCAGTACTTC
>TRBJ2-1|many|TRBV7-9|TRBD2
CASSNRTSGAHNEQFF
TGTGCCAGCAGCAATCGGACTAGCGGGGCTCACAATGAGCAGTTCTTC
>TRBJ2-5|many|TRBV20-1|TRBD1
CSVMQGASKTQYF
TGCAGTGTTATGCAGGGGGCCTCGAAGACCCAGTACTTC
>TRBJ1-5|many|TRBV20-1|NA
CSAKGQSPNQPQHF
TGCAGTGCTAAAGGACAGAGCCCGAATCAGCCCCAGCATTTT
>TRBJ1-3|many|TRBV28|TRBD1
CASNRPPGQGSGKTIYF
TGTGCCAGCAATCGCCCTCCGGGACAGGGGTCTGGAAAAACCATATATTTT
>TRBJ2-1|many|TRBV29-1|NA
CSVDSQGPYNEQFF
TGCAGCGTTGACTCCCAGGGACCCTACAATGAGCAGTTCTTC
>TRBJ2-1|many|TRBV2|TRBD2
CASTSGAFNEQFF
TGTGCCAGTACTAGCGGAGCCTTCAATGAGCAGTTCTTC
>TRBJ2-3|few|TRBV6-2/TRBV6-3|TRBD2
CASSHGGLAARVDTQYF
TGTGCCAGCAGCCACGGGGGACTAGCGGCTAGAGTAGATACGCAGTATTTT
>TRBJ2-1|many|TRBV5-1|NA
CASSQPTVDEQFF
TGCGCCAGCAGCCAACCAACGGTTGATGAGCAGTTCTTC
>TRBJ1-1|many|TRBV7-2|NA
CASSLEQLLTEAFF
TGTGCCAGCAGCTTGGAACAGCTACTCACTGAAGCTTTCTTT
>TRBJ1-3|many|TRBV7-9|NA
CASSSGPGDTIYF
TGTGCCAGCAGCTCAGGACCCGGGGACACCATATATTTT
>TRBJ1-6|many|TRBV9|NA
CASSPWQAGVNSPLHF
TGTGCCAGCAGCCCCTGGCAAGCAGGGGTGAATTCACCCCTCCACTTT